The 2 T cell receptor beta chains presented below share a single source sample, sequenced in a study of blood T cell repertoires in COVID-19. Only in-frame clones appear in the TCRdb table, and some are missing; sequencing was by immunoSEQ multiplex PCR. The table has about 87,000 clones, roughly 75% seen once; the top ten hold around 4.2%. The sample comprised peripheral blood. The receptors stem from a woman in her fifties or sixties with acute or convalescent COVID-19.

V and J are TRBV6-1 and TRBJ1-2; 7 nucleotides line up with TRBD1. Looked up from germline, CDR1 is MNHNS and CDR2 is SASEGT. CDR3 size: 14 residues. V shed 0 bases and J 5 bases; nucleotides not matched to a gene: 3. The CDR3 loop reads CASSEAGTAYGYTF. In nucleotides, the CDR3 is TGTGCCAGCAGTGAAGCTGGGACAGCGTATGGCTACACCTTC.

The J gene is TRBJ1-1, the V gene TRBV18; TRBD1 matches at 11 bases. This CDR3 spans 17 amino acids. After removal of 5 bases from V and 6 bases from J, the junction contained 14 bases not matched to a gene. Looked up from germline, CDR1 is KGHSH and CDR2 is LQKENI. DNA for the CDR3: TGTGCCAGCTCAGAAAGTTTATTTGGACAGGGGGCTGCTGAAGCTTTCTTT. Protein sequence: CASSESLFGQGAAEAFF.